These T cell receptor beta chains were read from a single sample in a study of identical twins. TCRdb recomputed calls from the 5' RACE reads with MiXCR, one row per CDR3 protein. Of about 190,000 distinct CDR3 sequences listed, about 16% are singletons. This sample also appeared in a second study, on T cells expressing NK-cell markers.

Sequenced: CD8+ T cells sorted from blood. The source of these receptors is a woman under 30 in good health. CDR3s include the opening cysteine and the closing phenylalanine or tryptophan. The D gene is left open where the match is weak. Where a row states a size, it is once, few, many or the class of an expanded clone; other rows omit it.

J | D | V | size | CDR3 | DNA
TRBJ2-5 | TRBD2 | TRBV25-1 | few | CASSGETSGGQETQYF | TGTGCCAGCAGTGGAGAGACTAGCGGAGGCCAAGAGACCCAGTACTTC
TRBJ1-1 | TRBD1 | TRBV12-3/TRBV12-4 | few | CASRGTGLNTEAFF | TGTGCCAGCAGAGGGACAGGGTTGAACACTGAAGCTTTCTTT
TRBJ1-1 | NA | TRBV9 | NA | CASSEQGTAEAFF | TGTGCCAGCAGCGAACAGGGTACTGCCGAAGCTTTCTTT
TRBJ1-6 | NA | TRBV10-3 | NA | CAISESGGVNSPLHF | TGTGCCATCAGTGAGTCTGGAGGGGTGAATTCACCCCTCCACTTT
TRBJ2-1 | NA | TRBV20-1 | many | CSLLLRDYNEQFF | TGCAGTCTTCTACTCAGGGACTACAATGAGCAGTTCTTC
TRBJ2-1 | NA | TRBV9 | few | CASSLLSRGGWHEQFF | TGTGCCAGCAGCCTACTTTCGAGGGGCGGCTGGCATGAGCAGTTCTTC
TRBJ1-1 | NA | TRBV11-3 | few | CASSRRGNTEAFF | TGTGCCAGCAGCCGGAGGGGTAACACTGAAGCTTTCTTT
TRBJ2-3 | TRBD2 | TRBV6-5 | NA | CASSSRTLAGGLDTQYF | TGTGCCAGCAGTTCGCGGACGCTAGCGGGAGGGCTGGATACGCAGTATTTT
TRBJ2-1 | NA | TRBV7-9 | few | CASSFGVGGFNEQFF | TGTGCCAGCAGCTTCGGGGTAGGGGGTTTTAATGAGCAGTTCTTC
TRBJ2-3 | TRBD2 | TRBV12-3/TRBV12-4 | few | CAFSLRLAGGDHTDTQYF | TGTGCCTTCAGTTTACGACTAGCGGGAGGGGACCATACCGATACGCAGTATTTT
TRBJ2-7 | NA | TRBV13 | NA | CASSDGRYEQYF | TGTGCCAGCAGCGACGGACGTTACGAGCAGTACTTC
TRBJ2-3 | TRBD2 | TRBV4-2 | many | CASSRLAGHTDTQYF | TGTGCCAGCAGCCGACTAGCGGGCCACACAGATACGCAGTATTTT
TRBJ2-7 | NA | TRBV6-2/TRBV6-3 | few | CASSLRGGLPYEQYF | TGTGCCAGCAGTTTAAGAGGTGGACTCCCCTACGAGCAGTACTTC
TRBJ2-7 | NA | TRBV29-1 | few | CSVVAGALDEQYF | TGCAGCGTTGTTGCGGGGGCGTTGGACGAGCAGTACTTC
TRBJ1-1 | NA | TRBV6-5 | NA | CASSRGRTEAFF | TGTGCCAGCAGCAGAGGTAGAACTGAAGCTTTCTTT
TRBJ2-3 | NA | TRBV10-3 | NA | CAISGERSDTQYF | TGTGCCATATCGGGGGAGCGTTCAGATACGCAGTATTTT
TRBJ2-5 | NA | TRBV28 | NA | CASSPIGTGRFYQETQYF | TGTGCCAGCAGTCCCATTGGTACAGGGCGATTTTACCAAGAGACCCAGTACTTC
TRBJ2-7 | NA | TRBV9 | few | CASSPPDGMGEQYF | TGTGCCAGCAGCCCACCAGACGGAATGGGCGAGCAGTACTTC
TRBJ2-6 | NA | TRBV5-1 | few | CASSYSDGANVLTF | TGCGCCAGCAGCTATTCTGATGGGGCCAACGTCCTGACTTTC
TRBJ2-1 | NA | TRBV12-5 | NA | CASGLGNNEQFF | TGTGCTAGTGGTTTGGGGAACAATGAGCAGTTCTTC
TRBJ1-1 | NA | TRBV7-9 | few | CASSLGIGRETEAFF | TGTGCCAGCAGCTTAGGGATAGGGCGGGAGACTGAAGCTTTCTTT
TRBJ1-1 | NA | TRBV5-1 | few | CASSLGHLNTEAFF | TGCGCCAGCAGCTTGGGACACCTGAACACTGAAGCTTTCTTT
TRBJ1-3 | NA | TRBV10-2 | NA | CASSEGGNTIYF | TGCGCCAGCAGTGAAGGGGGAAACACCATATATTTT
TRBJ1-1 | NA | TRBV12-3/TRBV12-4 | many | CASSLWDGDEAFF | TGTGCCAGCAGTTTATGGGACGGTGACGAAGCTTTCTTT
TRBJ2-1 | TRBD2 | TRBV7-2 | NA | CASSLLAGGTNEQFF | TGTGCCAGCAGCCTACTAGCGGGGGGAACCAATGAGCAGTTCTTC
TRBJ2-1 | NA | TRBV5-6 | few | CASSLGQGHNEQFF | TGTGCCAGCAGCTTGGGGCAGGGCCACAATGAGCAGTTCTTC
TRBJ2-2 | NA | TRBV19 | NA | CASWRNTGELFF | TGTGCCAGTTGGCGGAACACCGGGGAGCTGTTTTTT
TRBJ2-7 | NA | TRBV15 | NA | CATSAGEGEQYF | TGTGCCACCTCTGCAGGGGAGGGCGAGCAGTACTTC
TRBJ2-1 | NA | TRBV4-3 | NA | CASSQAAGGGEQFF | TGCGCCAGCAGCCAAGCCGCCGGGGGCGGTGAGCAGTTCTTC
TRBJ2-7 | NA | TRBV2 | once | CASSVLGPAYEQYF | TGTGCCAGCAGTGTATTGGGGCCTGCCTACGAGCAGTACTTC
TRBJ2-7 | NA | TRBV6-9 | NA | CASSYPNQHGVYEQYF | TGTGCCAGCAGTTATCCGAATCAACATGGGGTTTACGAGCAGTACTTC
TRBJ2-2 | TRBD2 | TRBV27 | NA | CASTILAGDANTGELFF | TGTGCCAGCACCATCTTAGCGGGGGATGCGAACACCGGGGAGCTGTTTTTT
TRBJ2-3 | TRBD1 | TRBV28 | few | CAISDRGRPDTQYF | TGTGCCATAAGTGACAGGGGTAGGCCAGATACGCAGTATTTT
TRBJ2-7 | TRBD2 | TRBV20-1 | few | CSAWALADPTRYEQYF | TGCAGTGCTTGGGCTCTAGCGGACCCGACGCGGTACGAGCAGTACTTC
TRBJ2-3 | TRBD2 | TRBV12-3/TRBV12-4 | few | CASTSGITDTQYF | TGTGCCAGCACTAGCGGTATCACAGATACGCAGTATTTT
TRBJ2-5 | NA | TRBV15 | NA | CATSIQLLETQYF | TGTGCCACCAGCATCCAGCTACTAGAGACCCAGTACTTC
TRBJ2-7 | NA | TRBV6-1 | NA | CASSEVDGYEQYF | TGTGCCAGCAGTGAAGTGGACGGCTACGAGCAGTACTTC
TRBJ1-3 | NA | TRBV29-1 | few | CSVAYLGDTIYF | TGCAGCGTTGCCTACCTCGGGGACACCATATATTTT
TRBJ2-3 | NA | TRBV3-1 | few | CASSPLPGAASTDTQYF | TGTGCCAGCAGCCCCTTACCCGGGGCGGCTAGCACAGATACGCAGTATTTT
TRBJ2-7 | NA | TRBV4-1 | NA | CASSQAGVTYEQYF | TGCGCCAGCAGCCAAGCAGGGGTCACCTACGAGCAGTACTTC
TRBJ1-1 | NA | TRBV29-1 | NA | CSVVDPVEAFF | TGCAGCGTTGTTGACCCCGTTGAAGCTTTCTTT
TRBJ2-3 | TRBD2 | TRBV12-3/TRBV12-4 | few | CASSGRDDTDTQYF | TGTGCCAGCAGTGGGAGGGACGACACAGATACGCAGTATTTT
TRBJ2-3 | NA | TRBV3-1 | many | CASSQGSDTQYF | TGTGCCAGCAGCCAGGGATCAGATACGCAGTATTTT
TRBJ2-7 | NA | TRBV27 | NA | CASSRGRTAFSEQYF | TGTGCCAGCAGCAGAGGGAGGACGGCCTTTTCTGAGCAGTACTTC
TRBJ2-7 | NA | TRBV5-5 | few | CASSLGGWSSYEQYF | TGTGCCAGCAGCCTGGGGGGATGGAGCTCCTACGAGCAGTACTTC
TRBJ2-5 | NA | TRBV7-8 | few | CASSDDKDQETQYF | TGTGCCAGCAGCGATGACAAGGACCAAGAGACCCAGTACTTC
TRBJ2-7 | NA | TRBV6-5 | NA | CASSFGEEQYF | TGTGCCAGCAGTTTTGGTGAAGAGCAGTACTTC
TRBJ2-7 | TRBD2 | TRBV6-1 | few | CASRSRSGASSYEQYF | TGTGCCAGCAGATCCCGTAGCGGGGCGAGCTCCTACGAGCAGTACTTC
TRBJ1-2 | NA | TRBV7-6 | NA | CASSLGGGASYGYTF | TGTGCCAGCAGCTTAGGGGGTGGGGCCTCCTATGGCTACACCTTC
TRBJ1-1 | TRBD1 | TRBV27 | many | CASSQTGPNTEAFF | TGTGCCAGCAGCCAGACAGGGCCTAACACTGAAGCTTTCTTT
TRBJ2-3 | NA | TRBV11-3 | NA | CASSYGGDTQYF | TGTGCCAGCAGTTACGGGGGAGATACGCAGTATTTT
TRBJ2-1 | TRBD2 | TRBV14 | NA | CASRSSGSYEQFF | TGTGCCAGCAGGTCCAGCGGGAGCTATGAGCAGTTCTTC
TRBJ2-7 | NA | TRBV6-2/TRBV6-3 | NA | CASSYSTGNNEQYF | TGTGCCAGCAGTTACTCGACAGGTAATAACGAGCAGTACTTC
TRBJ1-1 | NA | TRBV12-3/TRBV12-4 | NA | CASSITEAFF | TGTGCCAGCAGCATTACTGAAGCTTTCTTT
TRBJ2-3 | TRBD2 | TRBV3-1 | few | CASRPTDSYKAGWTDTQYF | TGTGCCAGCAGACCGACTGACTCTTATAAAGCGGGGTGGACAGATACGCAGTATTTT
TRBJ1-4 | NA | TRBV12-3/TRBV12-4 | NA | CASRLGGRGEKLFF | TGTGCCAGCAGATTGGGCGGTCGGGGTGAAAAACTGTTTTTT